The 5 T cell receptor beta chains given below trace back to one sample, sequenced in a study of T cell repertoires in aging, cancer and after chemotherapy. A mixed TRB-A/B primer pool amplified rearranged TRB by multiplex touch-down PCR. One entry per CDR3 protein results from TCRdb running MiXCR on the multiplex PCR reads. The table records roughly 7,000 distinct CDR3 sequences, 35% to 45% of them present only once. The template was genomic DNA from peripheral blood, not RNA. Specimen: blood. The receptors here all came from a human donor in good health.

This clonotype was observed a single time. The rearrangement uses TRBV5-1 and TRBJ1-3, with D possibly being TRBD1 (5 bases). CDR1 and CDR2 (germline): SGHRS, YFSETQ. The CDR3 runs 16 residues. The ends were cut back, 2 bases at V and 0 bases at J, with 12 bases in the middle. The CDR3 coding sequence is TGCGCCAGCAGCTTAACAGGTTCAATCTCTGGAAACACCATATATTTT. This codes for CASSLTGSISGNTIYF.

The chain links TRBV6-5 to TRBJ1-1, with D hard to call. The CDR3 is 16 amino acids. Trimming shortened V by 1 base and J by 5 bases, and 17 bases separated the two germline ends. Germline V gene lookup returns CDR1 MNHEY and CDR2 SVGAGI. DNA for the CDR3: TGTGCCAGCAGTTACTGGTCAGGCCGTATGACTACTGAAGCTTTCTTT. The encoded protein is CASSYWSGRMTTEAFF.

The chain recombines TRBV7-2 with TRBJ2-3; a possible D gene is TRBD2 (6 bases). The CDR3 spans 14 residues. V was cut by 2 bases and J by 9 bases, with 15 bases left in between. Germline lookup yields CDR1 SGHTA and CDR2 FQGNSA. CDR3 nucleotide sequence: TGTGCCAGCAGCTTAAGGAGGTCGGAGGGAACGCAGTATTTT. It encodes CASSLRRSEGTQYF.

V usage is TRBV5-6 and J usage is TRBJ2-7; D may be TRBD2 (6 bases). This CDR3 region has 14 residues. The germline V gene encodes CDR1 SGHDT and CDR2 YYEEEE. The V end was cut by 4 bases, the J end by 1 base, with 12 bases between. Here the CDR3 DNA reads TGTGCCAGCAGCAAGGAGGGTACTTCCTACGAGCAGTACTTC. Its protein product is CASSKEGTSYEQYF. The whole variable domain, filled in from reference TRBV5-6 and TRBJ2-7, reads DAGVTQSPTHLIKTRGQQVTLRCSPKSGHDTVSWYQQALGQGPQFIFQYYEEEERQRGNFPDRFSGHQFPNYSSELNVNALLLGDSALYLCASSKEGTSYEQYFGPGTRLTVT.

V is TRBV18 and J is TRBJ1-6; D may be TRBD1 (5 bases). Germline values: CDR1 KGHSH, CDR2 LQKENI. V was cut by 2 bases and J by 7 bases, with 9 bases left in between. The CDR3 consists of 14 residues. DNA for the CDR3: TGTGCCAGCTCACCAGGGGGTGGGAATTCACCCCTCCACTTT. Translating gives CASSPGGGNSPLHF.